This TCR beta chain was identified in a study of T cell repertoires in cytomegalovirus infection. This clonotype was counted many times. Its antigen is unidentified. Findings of the study overall: Dominating the ex vivo response were TCR beta clonotypes that were CMV-specific and HLA-C-restricted.

TCRdb called the reads again in MiXCR, with one record for every CDR3 protein. Of 500,000 to 600,000 distinct CDR3 sequences listed, approximately 15% were seen once; the top ten hold more than 20%. This clonotype was obtained from a human donor in good health (CMV status not recorded). Some clones in this sample may be carry-over from other donors' samples. Material for sequencing was CD8+ T cells from PBMCs.

The CDR3 protein is CASSVNRGPNYGYTF. CDR3 sequence (DNA): TGTGCCAGCAGTGTTAACAGGGGGCCTAACTATGGCTACACCTTC. V gene TRBV12-3 or TRBV12-4 combines with J gene TRBJ1-2; 9 bases match TRBD1. The CDR3 runs to 15 residues. Unmatched junction bases numbered 4, after V lost 5 bases and J lost 0 bases.